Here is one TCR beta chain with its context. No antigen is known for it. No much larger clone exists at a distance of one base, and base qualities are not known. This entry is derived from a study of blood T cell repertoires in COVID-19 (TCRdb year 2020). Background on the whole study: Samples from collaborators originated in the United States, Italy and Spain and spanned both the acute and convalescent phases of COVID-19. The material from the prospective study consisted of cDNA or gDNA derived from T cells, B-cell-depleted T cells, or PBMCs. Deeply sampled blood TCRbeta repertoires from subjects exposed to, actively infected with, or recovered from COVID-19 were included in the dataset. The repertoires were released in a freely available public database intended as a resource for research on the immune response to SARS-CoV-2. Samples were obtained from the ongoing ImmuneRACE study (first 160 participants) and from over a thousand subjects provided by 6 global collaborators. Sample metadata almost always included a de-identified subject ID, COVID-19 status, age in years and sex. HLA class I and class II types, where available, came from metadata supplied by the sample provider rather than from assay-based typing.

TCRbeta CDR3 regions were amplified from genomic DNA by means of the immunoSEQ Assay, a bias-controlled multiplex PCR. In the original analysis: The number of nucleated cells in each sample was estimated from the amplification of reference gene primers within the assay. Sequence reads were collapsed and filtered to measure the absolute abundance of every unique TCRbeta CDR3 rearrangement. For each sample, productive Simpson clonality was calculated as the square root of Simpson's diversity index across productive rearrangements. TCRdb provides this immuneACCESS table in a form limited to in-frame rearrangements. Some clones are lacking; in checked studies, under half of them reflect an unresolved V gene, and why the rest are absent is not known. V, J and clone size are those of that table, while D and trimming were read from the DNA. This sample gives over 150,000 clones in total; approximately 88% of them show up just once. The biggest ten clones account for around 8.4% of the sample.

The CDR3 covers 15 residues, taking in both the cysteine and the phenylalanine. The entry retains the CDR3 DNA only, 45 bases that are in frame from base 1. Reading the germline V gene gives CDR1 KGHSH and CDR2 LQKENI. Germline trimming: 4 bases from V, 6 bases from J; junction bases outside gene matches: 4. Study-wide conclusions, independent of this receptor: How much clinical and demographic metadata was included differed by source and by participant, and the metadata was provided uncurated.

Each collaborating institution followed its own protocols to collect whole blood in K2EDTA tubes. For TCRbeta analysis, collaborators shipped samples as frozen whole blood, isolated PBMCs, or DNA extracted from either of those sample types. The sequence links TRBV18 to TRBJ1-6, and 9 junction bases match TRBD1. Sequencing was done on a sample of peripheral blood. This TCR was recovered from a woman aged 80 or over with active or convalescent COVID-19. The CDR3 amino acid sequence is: CASSQQGAGNSPLHF. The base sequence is TGTGCCAGCTCACAACAGGGGGCTGGTAATTCACCCCTCCACTTT.